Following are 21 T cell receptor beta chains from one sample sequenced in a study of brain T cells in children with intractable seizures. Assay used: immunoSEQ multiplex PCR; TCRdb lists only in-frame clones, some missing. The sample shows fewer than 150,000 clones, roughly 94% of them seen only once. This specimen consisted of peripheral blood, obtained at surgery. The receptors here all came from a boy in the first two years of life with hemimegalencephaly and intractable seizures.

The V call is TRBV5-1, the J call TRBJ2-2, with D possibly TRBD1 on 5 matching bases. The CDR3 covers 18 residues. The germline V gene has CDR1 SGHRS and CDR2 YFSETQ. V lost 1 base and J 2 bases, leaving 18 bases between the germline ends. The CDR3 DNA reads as TGCGCCAGCAGCTTGCCAGGGTCGAGCCTAGATAACACCGGGGAGCTGTTTTTT. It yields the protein CASSLPGSSLDNTGELFF.

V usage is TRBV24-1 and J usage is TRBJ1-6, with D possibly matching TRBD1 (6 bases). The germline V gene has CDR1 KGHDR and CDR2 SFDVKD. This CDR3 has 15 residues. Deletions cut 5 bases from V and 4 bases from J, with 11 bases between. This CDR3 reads CATSGSGTYNSPLHF. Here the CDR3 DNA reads TGTGCCACCAGTGGCTCCGGGACATATAATTCACCCCTCCACTTT.

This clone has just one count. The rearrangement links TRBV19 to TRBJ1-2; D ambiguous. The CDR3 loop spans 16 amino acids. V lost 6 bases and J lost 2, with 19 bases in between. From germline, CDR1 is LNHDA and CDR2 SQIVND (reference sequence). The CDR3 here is CASSPPLGRSNYGYTF. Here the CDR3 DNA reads TGTGCCAGTAGCCCTCCCTTAGGGCGAAGCAACTATGGCTACACCTTC.

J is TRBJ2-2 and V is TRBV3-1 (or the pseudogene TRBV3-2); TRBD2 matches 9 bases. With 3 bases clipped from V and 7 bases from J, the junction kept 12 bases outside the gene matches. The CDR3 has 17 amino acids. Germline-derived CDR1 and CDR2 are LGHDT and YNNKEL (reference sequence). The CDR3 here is CASSHEMAGGPHGELFF. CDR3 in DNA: TGTGCCAGCAGCCACGAGATGGCGGGAGGGCCTCACGGGGAGCTGTTTTTT.

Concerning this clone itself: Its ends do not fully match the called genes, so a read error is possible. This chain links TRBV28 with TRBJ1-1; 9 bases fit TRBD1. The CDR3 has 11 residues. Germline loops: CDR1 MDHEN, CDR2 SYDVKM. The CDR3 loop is CASRSRTGVVF. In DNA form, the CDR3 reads TGTGCCAGCAGATCTCGGACAGGGGTGGTATTT. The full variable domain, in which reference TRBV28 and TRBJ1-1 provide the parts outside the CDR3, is DVKVTQSSRYLVKRTGEKVFLECVQDMDHENMFWYRQDPGLGLRLIYFSYDVKMKEKGDIPEGYSVSREKKERFSLILESASTNQTSMYLCASRSRTGVVFGQGTRLTVV.

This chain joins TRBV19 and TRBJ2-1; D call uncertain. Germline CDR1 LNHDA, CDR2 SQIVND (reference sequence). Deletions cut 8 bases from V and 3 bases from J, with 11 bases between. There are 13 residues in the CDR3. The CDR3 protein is CASQVGYYNEQFF. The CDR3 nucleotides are TGTGCCAGTCAGGTTGGGTACTACAATGAGCAGTTCTTC.

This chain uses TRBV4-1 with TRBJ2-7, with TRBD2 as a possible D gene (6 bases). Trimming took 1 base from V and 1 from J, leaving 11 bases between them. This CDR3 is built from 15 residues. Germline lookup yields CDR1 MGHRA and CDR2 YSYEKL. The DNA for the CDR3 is TGCGCCAGCAGCCAAGGGCTAGCGTCATCCTACGAGCAGTACTTC. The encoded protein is CASSQGLASSYEQYF.

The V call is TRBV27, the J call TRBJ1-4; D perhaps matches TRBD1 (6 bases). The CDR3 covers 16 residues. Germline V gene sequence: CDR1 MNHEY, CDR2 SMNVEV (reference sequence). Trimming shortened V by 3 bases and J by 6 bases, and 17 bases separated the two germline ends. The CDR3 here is CASSFNTQGRDEKLFF. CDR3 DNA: TGTGCCAGCAGTTTCAATACACAGGGACGGGATGAAAAACTGTTTTTT.

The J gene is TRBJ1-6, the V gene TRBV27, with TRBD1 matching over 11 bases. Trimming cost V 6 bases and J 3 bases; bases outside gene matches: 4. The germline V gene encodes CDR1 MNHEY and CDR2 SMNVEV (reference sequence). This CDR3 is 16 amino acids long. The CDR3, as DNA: TGTGCCAGCAGAGTGGGACAGGGGGTCTATAATTCACCCCTCCACTTT. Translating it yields CASRVGQGVYNSPLHF.

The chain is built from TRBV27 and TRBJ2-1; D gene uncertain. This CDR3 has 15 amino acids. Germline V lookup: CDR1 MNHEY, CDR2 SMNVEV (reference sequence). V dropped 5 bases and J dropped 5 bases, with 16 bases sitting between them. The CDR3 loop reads CASSNPFPYDNEQFF. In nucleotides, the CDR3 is TGTGCCAGCAGTAACCCGTTTCCCTACGACAATGAGCAGTTCTTC.

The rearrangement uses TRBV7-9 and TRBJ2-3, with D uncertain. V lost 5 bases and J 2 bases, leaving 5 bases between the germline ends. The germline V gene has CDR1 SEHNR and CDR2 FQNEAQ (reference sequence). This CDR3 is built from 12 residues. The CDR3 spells CASSPITDTQYF. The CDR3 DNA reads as TGTGCCAGCAGCCCTATCACAGATACGCAGTATTTT.

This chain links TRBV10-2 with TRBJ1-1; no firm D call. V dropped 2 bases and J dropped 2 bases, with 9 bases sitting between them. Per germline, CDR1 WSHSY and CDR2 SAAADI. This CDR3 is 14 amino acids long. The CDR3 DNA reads TGCGCCAGCAGTGAGAGAGGGTTAAACACTGAAGCTTTCTTT. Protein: CASSERGLNTEAFF.

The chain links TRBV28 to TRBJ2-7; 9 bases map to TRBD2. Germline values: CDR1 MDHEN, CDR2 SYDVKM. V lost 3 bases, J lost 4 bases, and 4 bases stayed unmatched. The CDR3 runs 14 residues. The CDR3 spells CASSLLAGAYEQYF. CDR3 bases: TGTGCCAGCAGTTTGTTAGCGGGAGCGTACGAGCAGTACTTC.

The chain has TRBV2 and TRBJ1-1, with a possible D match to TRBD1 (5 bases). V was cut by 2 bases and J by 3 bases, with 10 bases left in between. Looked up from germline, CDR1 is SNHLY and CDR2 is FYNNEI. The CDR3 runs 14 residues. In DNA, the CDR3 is TGTGCCAGCAGTGAATATTCGGGGGACACTGAAGCTTTCTTT. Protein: CASSEYSGDTEAFF. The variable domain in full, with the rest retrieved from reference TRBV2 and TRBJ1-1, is EPEVTQTPSHQVTQMGQEVILRCVPISNHLYFYWYRQILGQKVEFLVSFYNNEISEKSEIFDDQFSVERPDGSNFTLKIRSTKLEDSAMYFCASSEYSGDTEAFFGQGTRLTVV.

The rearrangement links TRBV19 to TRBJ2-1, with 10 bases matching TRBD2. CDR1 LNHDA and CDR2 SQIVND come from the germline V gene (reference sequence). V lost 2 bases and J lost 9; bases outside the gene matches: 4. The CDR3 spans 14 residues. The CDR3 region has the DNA TGTGCCAGTAGTATACTAGCGGGAGTACCTGAGCAGTTCTTC. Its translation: CASSILAGVPEQFF.

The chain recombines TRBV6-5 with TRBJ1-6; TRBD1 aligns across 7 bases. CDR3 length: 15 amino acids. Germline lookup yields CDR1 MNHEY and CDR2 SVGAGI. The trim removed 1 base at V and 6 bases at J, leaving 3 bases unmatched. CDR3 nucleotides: TGTGCCAGCAGTTACTTCCGGGACAGTAATTCACCCCTCCACTTT. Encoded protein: CASSYFRDSNSPLHF.

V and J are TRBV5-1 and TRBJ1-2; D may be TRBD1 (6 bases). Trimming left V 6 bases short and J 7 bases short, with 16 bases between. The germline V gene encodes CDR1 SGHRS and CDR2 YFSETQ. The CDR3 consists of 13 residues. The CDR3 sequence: CASTLTGSAGYTF. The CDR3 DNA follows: TGCGCCAGCACCCTAACAGGGTCGGCTGGCTACACCTTC.

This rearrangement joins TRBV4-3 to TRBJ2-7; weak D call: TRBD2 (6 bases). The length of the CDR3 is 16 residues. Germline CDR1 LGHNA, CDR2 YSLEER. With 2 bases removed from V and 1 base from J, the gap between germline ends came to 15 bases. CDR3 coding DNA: TGCGCCAGCAGCCAACGCTACGGGAGTGGGTCCTACGAGCAGTACTTC. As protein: CASSQRYGSGSYEQYF.

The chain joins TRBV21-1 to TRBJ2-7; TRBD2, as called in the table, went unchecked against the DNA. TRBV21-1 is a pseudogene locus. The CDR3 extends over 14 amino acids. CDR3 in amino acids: CASSKVVGSYEQYF. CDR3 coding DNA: TGTGCCAGCAGCAAAGTAGTCGGTTCCTACGAGCAGTACTTC.

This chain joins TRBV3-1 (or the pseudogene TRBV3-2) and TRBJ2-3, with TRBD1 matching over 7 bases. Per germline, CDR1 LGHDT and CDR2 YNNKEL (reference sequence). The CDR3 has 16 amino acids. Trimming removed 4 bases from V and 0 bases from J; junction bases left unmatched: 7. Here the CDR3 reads CASSLLSGGSTDTQYF. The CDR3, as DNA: TGTGCCAGCAGCCTACTCTCAGGGGGTAGCACAGATACGCAGTATTTT.

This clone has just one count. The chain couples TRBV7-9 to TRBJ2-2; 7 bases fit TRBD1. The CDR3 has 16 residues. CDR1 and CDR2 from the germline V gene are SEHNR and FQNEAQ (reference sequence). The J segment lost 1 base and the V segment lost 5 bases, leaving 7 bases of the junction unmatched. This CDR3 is CASSRERGQNTGELFF. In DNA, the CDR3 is TGTGCCAGCAGCCGAGAGAGGGGGCAGAACACCGGGGAGCTGTTTTTT.